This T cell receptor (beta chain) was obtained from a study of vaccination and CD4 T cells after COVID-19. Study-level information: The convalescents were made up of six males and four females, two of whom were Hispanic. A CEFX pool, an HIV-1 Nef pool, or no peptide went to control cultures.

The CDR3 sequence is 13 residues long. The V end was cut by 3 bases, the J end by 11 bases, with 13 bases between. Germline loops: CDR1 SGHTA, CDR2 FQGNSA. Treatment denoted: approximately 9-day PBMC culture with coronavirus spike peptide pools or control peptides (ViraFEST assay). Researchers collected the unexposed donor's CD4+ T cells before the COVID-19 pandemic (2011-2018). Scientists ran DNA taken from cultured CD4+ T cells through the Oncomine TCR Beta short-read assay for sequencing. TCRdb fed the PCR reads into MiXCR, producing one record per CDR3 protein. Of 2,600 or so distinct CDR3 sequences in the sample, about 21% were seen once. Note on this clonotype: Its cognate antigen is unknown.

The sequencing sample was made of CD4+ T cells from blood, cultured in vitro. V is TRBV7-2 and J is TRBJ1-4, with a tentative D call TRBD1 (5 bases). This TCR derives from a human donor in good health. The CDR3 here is CASSFGASGKLFF. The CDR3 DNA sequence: TGTGCCAGCAGCTTCGGGGCCTCCGGGAAACTGTTTTTT.